The clone carrying this TCR beta chain was seen once. The source of the sample is a study of blood T cell repertoires in COVID-19. Whole-study context: Some COVID-19 samples were acute and others convalescent; all came from the United States, Italy and Spain. From T cells, B-cell-depleted T cells, or PBMCs came the material, which was cDNA or gDNA.

Per the original data handling: Reference gene primers were amplified, and this amplification served to estimate nucleated cell counts. Only in-frame clones appear in the TCRdb table, and some are missing; sequencing was by immunoSEQ multiplex PCR. V and J calls plus clone size are reproduced from that table; the DNA served to infer D and trimming. This table has some 170,000 clones, about nine tenths appearing once. Material: peripheral blood. The TCR comes from a woman aged 55-75 years who had recovered from COVID-19.

The CDR3 spells CASSRSGGPPYEQYF. In nucleotides, the CDR3 is TGTGCCAGCAGTCGTAGCGGGGGGCCACCCTACGAGCAGTACTTC. The J gene is TRBJ2-7, the V gene TRBV3-1 (or the pseudogene TRBV3-2); 10 nucleotides agree with TRBD2. CDR1 and CDR2 (germline): LGHDT, YNNKEL (reference sequence). J gave up 2 bases and V 6 bases, and 7 bases lay outside the gene matches. The CDR3 contains 15 residues.